This T cell receptor (beta chain) is drawn from a study of T-cell memory formation after mild COVID-19. Study overall: Largely, the TCR clusters proved donor specific. Regarding the study as a whole: Some clones that responded turned up in pre-infection memory, which suggests that cross-reactive memory joined in. There was a balanced CD4/CD8 profile in clones contracting day 15 to 85, and later expanders leaned CD4+.

Each CDR3 protein gets one entry after TCRdb re-called the 5' RACE reads with MiXCR. This table has 150,000 to 200,000 distinct CDR3 sequences, around 18% appearing once. This clonotype was observed a handful of times. Antigen specificity is unknown. The TCR comes from a young man who had mild COVID-19 (a few samples of this study predate the infection). Cell type and time point are not known. Sequencing was performed on PBMCs or a T cell subset sorted from them (not recorded which).

The CDR3 spells CASSLAAGGQIDTQYF. The CDR3 nucleotides read TGCGCCAGCAGCTTGGCAGCGGGGGGGCAGATAGATACGCAGTATTTT. The rearrangement joins TRBV5-1 to TRBJ2-3; 10 nucleotides align to TRBD2. V lost 0 bases to trimming and J lost 5 bases; unmatched junction nucleotides: 6. Germline CDR1 is SGHRS and CDR2 is YFSETQ. The CDR3 sequence is 16 residues long.